This T cell receptor beta chain comes out of a study of OX40 agonist ivuxolimab in advanced cancers. Study context: Of mixed ages from about 23 to 90 and averaging 60 years, the group was roughly 85% male.

Generated by immunoSEQ multiplex PCR, the TCRdb table keeps only in-frame clones and is missing some. This table has 50,000 or so clones, 80% to 90% appearing once. Broader study findings: At doses 0.1 to 3.0 mg/kg, CD4+ and CD8+ clones expanded. Relative to CD4+, CD8+ T cells held more expanded clones on average.

Blood sampling took place at baseline, cycle 4 day 1, and cycle 7 day 1. Regarding this clone: Its antigen remains unidentified.

Germline CDR1 is LNHDA and CDR2 is SQIVND (reference sequence). Trimming at V came to 7 bases and at J to 5 bases, leaving 13 bases not matched to a gene. The CDR3 length is 15 residues. The sample consisted of CD4+ or CD8+ T cells sorted from blood, taken in a trial of the OX40 agonist ivuxolimab. The source of this sequence is an adult with an advanced solid tumor such as melanoma, head and neck, liver or kidney cancer. This chain joins TRBV19 and TRBJ2-5; 7 bases align to TRBD2. The CDR3 sequence is CASNSKAGDRETQYF. In DNA, the CDR3 is TGTGCCAGTAATTCGAAGGCGGGGGATCGGGAGACCCAGTACTTC.